The present TCR beta chain was sequenced within a study of blood T cell repertoires in COVID-19. V lost 7 bases to trimming and J lost 6 bases; unmatched junction nucleotides: 12. Germline V lookup: CDR1 MNHEY, CDR2 SMNVEV (reference sequence). The CDR3 has 15 residues. Study processing details: Estimation of nucleated cell counts relied on the amplification of reference gene primers. The method was immunoSEQ multiplex PCR; TCRdb's version includes in-frame clones alone and lacks a portion of them. Clone size and the V and J calls come from that table; the DNA yielded D and trimming. The data show 40,000 to 50,000 clones, approximately 88% seen once.

The source of this sequence is a man over 45 with active COVID-19. The sequenced sample was peripheral blood. The chain has TRBV27 and TRBJ1-5, with TRBD1 matching over 7 bases. CDR3 nucleotide sequence: TGTGCCAGCACCTCCATGACAGGGTGGATTCAGCCCCAGCATTTT. Its protein product is CASTSMTGWIQPQHF.